This paragraph reports one T cell receptor (beta chain). Its cognate antigen is unknown. The data were taken from a study of shared clonotypes between healthy human individuals. Study-level information: Contributing individuals were a couple of females and a few males aged 18 to 49. Each donor's CD8 memory used one plate, CD8 naive two, each CD4 subset three. Study-wide findings and caveats: Clonotype sharing among donors was thought likely to change with sequencing depth. Among non-shared clonotypes, generation probabilities were lower than among those shared by all four donors.

Data came from immunoSEQ multiplex PCR; TCRdb stores just in-frame clones and leaves some out. Of about 990,000 clones listed, more than 75% are singletons. V lost 4 bases, J lost 4 bases, and 6 bases stayed unmatched. This CDR3 has 14 residues. Germline CDR1 SGHRS, CDR2 YFSETQ. V usage is TRBV5-1 and J usage is TRBJ2-5; 8 nucleotides match TRBD2. The sample consisted of memory CD4+ T cells from PBMCs. Subset in this sample: CD45RA-negative fraction. The sequence was obtained from a man between 18 and 35 years old in good health. Some clones in this sample may be carry-over from other donors' samples. CDR3 sequence (DNA): TGCGCCAGCAGCCCCCAAGCGGGAGCAGAGACCCAGTACTTC. Residues: CASSPQAGAETQYF.